The text below deals with one T cell receptor beta chain. The data originate from a study of blood T cell repertoires in COVID-19. At the level of the study: Sites in the United States, Italy and Spain provided acute and convalescent COVID-19 samples. T cells, B-cell-depleted T cells, or PBMCs provided the cDNA or gDNA that served as material.

This CDR3 spans 13 amino acids. Germline V gene lookup returns CDR1 SGHTA and CDR2 FQGNSA. Deletions cut 3 bases from V and 7 bases from J, with 10 bases between. Per the authors' pipeline: Counts of nucleated cells, estimated from reference gene primer amplification, were obtained. Sequencing used immunoSEQ multiplex PCR; TCRdb keeps in-frame clones, though not all of them. V, J and clone size are those of that table, while D and trimming were read from the DNA. The table lists 200,000 to 250,000 clones, around 85% of them singletons. A Seattle source enrolled patients during active infection and followed them longitudinally.

Sequencing used peripheral blood. This clonotype was obtained from a man aged 50-60 years with COVID-19, enrolled during active disease. The chain couples TRBV7-2 to TRBJ2-4; possible D gene TRBD1, 6 bases. The CDR3 nucleotides read TGTGCCAGCAGCTTTCAGGGGATGAACATTCAGTACTTC. Translated, it gives CASSFQGMNIQYF.